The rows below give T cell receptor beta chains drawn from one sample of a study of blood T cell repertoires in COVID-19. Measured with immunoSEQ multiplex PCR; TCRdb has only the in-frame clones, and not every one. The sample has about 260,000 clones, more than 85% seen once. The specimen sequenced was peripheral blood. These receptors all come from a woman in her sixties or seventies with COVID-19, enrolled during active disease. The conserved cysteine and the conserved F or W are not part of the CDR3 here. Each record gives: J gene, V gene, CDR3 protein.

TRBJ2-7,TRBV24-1,ATSEGLAFSEQY
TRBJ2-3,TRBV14,ASFKQGTDTQY
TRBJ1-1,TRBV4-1,ASSHQGQRPEAF
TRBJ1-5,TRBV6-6,ASSYLTGAGDQPQH
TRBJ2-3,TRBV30,AWSVLPAGYLSTDTQY
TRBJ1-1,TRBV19,ASSRGPSNTEAF
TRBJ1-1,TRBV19,ASSIHRQSAEAF
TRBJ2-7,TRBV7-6,ASSFERSLDWLGQFYEQY
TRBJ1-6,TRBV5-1,ASSLGTGVGSPLH
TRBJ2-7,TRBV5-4,ASSPRESSYEQY
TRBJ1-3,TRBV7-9,ASSSRTGGNTIY
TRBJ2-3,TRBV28,ASSIPTGWSTDTQY
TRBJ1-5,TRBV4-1,ASSQGLIRGDQPQH
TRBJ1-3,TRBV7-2,ASSLDIGGSGNTIY
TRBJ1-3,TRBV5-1,ASSLAGTDSGNTIY
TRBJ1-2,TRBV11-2,ASSLQGIYGYT
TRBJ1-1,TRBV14,ASSHYSGVGTEAF
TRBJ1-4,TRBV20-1,SASSRATNEKLF
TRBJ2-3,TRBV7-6,ASSFGAGGADTQY
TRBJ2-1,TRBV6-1,ASSEPGTSGINEQF
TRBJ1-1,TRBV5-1,ASSSNQGTTEAF
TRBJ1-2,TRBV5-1,ASSLTDSYGYT
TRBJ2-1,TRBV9,ASSVRAGGDYNEQF
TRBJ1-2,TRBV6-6,ASSYSRVNYGYT
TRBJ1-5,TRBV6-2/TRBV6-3,ASSYQTGDPRGQPQH
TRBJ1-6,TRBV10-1,ASSVGTGSSPLH
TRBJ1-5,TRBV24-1,ATSEWGPGNQPQH
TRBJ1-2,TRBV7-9,ASSVPGYNYGYT
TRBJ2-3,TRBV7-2,ASSLTQLTTDTQY
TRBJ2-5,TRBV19,ASSIRPGETQY
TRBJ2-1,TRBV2,ASSPGTSGDSQF